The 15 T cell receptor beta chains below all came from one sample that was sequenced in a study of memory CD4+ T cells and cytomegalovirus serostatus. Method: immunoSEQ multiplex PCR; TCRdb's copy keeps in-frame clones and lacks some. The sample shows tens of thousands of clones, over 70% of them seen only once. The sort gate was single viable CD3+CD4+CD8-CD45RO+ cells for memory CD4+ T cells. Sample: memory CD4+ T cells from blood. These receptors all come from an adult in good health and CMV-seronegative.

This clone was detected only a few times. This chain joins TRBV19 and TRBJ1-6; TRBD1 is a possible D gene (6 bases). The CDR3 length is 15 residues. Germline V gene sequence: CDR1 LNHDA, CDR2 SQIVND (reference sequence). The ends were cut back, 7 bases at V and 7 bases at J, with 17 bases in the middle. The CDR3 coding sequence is TGTGCCAGTAACCCCAGGGTGGGGGCGAATTCACCCCTCCACTTT. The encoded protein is CASNPRVGANSPLHF. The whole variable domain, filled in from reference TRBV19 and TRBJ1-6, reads DGGITQSPKYLFRKEGQNVTLSCEQNLNHDAMYWYRQDPGQGLRLIYYSQIVNDFQKGDIAEGYSVSREKKESFPLTVTSAQKNPTAFYLCASNPRVGANSPLHFGNGTRLTVT.

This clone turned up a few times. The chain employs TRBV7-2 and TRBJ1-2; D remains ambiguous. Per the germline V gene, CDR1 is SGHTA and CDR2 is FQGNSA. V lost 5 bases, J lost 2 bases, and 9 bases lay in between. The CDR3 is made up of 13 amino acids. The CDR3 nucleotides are TGTGCCAGCAGCATAGGCGAAAACTATGGCTACACCTTC. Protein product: CASSIGENYGYTF. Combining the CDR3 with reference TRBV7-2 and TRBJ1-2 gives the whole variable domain GAGVSQSPSNKVTEKGKDVELRCDPISGHTALYWYRQSLGQGLEFLIYFQGNSAPDKSGLPSDRFSAERTGGSVSTLTIQRTQQEDSAVYLCASSIGENYGYTFGSGTRLTVV.

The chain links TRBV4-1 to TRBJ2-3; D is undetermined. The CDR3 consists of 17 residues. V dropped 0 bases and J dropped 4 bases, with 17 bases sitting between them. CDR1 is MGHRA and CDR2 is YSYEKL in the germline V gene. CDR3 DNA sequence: TGCGCCAGCAGCCAAGATAGGAGTGGGGATTTCCCAGATACGCAGTATTTT. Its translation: CASSQDRSGDFPDTQYF.

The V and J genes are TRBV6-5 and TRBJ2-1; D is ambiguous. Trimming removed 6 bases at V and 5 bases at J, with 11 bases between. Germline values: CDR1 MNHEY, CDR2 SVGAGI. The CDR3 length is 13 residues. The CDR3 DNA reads TGTGCCAGCAGATCGGCCTTGAACAATGAGCAGTTCTTC. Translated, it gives CASRSALNNEQFF.

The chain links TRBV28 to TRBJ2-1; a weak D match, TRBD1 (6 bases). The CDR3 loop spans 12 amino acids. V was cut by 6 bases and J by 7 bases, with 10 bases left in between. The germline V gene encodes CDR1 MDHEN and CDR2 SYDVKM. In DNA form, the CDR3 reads TGTGCCAGCAGGTCCAGGGGTAATGAGCAGTTCTTC. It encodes CASRSRGNEQFF.

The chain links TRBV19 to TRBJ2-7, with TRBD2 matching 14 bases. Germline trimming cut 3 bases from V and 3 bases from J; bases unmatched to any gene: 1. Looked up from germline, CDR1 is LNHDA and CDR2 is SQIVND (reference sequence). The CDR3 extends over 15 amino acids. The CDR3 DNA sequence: TGTGCCAGTAGTATTGGGACTAGCGGGAGCTACGAGCAGTACTTC. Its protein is CASSIGTSGSYEQYF.

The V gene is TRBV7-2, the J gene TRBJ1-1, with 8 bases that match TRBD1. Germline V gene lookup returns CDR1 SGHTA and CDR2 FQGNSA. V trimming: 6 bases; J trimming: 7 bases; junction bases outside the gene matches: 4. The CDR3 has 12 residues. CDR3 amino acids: CASRPRGLEAFF. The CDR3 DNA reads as TGTGCCAGCAGACCCAGGGGGCTTGAAGCTTTCTTT.

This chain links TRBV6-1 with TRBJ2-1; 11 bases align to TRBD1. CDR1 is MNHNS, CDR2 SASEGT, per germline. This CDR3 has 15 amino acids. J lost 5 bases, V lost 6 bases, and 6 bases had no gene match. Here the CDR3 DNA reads TGTGCCAGCAGAACCGGGACAGGGGGGGACAATGAGCAGTTCTTC. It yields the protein CASRTGTGGDNEQFF.

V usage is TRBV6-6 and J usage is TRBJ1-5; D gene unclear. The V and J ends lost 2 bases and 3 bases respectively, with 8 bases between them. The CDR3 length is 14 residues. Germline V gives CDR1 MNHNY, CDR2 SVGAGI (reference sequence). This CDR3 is CASSYGQINQPQHF. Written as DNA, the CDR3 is TGTGCCAGCAGTTACGGGCAGATCAATCAGCCCCAGCATTTT.

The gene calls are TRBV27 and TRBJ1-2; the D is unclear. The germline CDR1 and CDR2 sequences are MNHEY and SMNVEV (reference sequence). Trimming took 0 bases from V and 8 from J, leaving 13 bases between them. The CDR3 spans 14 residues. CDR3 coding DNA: TGTGCCAGCAGTTTATCGAGGGTTCTGAACGGCTACACCTTC. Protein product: CASSLSRVLNGYTF.

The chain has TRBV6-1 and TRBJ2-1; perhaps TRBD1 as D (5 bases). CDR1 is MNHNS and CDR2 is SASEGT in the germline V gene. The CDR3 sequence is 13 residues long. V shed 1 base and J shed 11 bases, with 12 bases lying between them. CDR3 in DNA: TGTGCCAGCAGTGAAGAAGAAGGGGCCCAGCAGTTCTTC. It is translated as CASSEEEGAQQFF.

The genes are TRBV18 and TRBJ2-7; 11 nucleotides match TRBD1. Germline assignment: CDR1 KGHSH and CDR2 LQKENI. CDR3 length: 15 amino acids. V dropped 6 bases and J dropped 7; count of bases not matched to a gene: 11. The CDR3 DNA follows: TGTGCCAGCTCCTTCACCGGTGGACAGGGGGCTGAGCAGTACTTC. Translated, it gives CASSFTGGQGAEQYF. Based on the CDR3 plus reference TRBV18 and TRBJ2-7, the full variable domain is NAGVMQNPRHLVRRRGQEARLRCSPMKGHSHVYWYRQLPEEGLKFMVYLQKENIIDESGMPKERFSAEFPKEGPSILRIQQVVRGDSAAYFCASSFTGGQGAEQYFGPGTRLTVT.

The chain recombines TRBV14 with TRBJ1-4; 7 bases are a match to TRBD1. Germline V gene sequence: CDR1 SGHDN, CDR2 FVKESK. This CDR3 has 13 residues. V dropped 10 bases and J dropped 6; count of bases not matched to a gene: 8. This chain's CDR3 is CAIPGQNHEKLFF. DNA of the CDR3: TGTGCCATCCCGGGACAGAACCATGAAAAACTGTTTTTT.

CDR3 nucleotide sequence: TGTGCCAGCTCACCATCGGGACAGGCCCTAGATACGCAGTATTTT. Its translation is CASSPSGQALDTQYF. This sequence joins TRBV18 and TRBJ2-3, with TRBD1 matching 8 bases. V gave up 2 bases and J gave up 5 bases; unmatched junction bases: 6. Per the germline V gene, CDR1 is KGHSH and CDR2 is LQKENI. The CDR3 is 15 amino acids. The variable domain in full, completed from reference TRBV18 and TRBJ2-3, reads NAGVMQNPRHLVRRRGQEARLRCSPMKGHSHVYWYRQLPEEGLKFMVYLQKENIIDESGMPKERFSAEFPKEGPSILRIQQVVRGDSAAYFCASSPSGQALDTQYFGPGTRLTVL.

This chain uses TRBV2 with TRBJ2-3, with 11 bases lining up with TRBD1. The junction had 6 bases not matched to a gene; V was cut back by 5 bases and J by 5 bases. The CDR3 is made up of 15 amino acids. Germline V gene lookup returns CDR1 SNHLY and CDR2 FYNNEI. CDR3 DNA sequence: TGTGCCAGCAGTCTTGGACAGGGGGCCAAAGATACGCAGTATTTT. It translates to CASSLGQGAKDTQYF.